Shown below are 21 T cell receptor beta chains from a single sample sequenced in a study of cytomegalovirus exposure and HLA in healthy donors. The PCR was carried out with 60 Vbeta primers and 13 Jbeta primers. Some clones are missing from TCRdb's copy, which holds only in-frame ones; the method was immunoSEQ multiplex PCR. Of around 140,000 clones listed, about 77% are singletons. The source material was PBMCs. All receptors come from a male donor in good health and CMV-seronegative.

This chain uses TRBV5-1 with TRBJ1-2; the match to TRBD1 covers 8 bases. Trimming removed 5 bases from V and 7 bases from J; junction bases left unmatched: 7. Looked up from germline, CDR1 is SGHRS and CDR2 is YFSETQ. The CDR3 consists of 13 residues. The CDR3 loop reads CASRPQGARGYTF. CDR3 sequence (DNA): TGCGCCAGCAGGCCCCAGGGGGCGCGTGGCTACACCTTC. Complete variable domain (other parts from reference TRBV5-1 and TRBJ1-2): KAGVTQTPRYLIKTRGQQVTLSCSPISGHRSVSWYQQTPGQGLQFLFEYFSETQRNKGNFPGRFSGRQFSNSRSEMNVSTLELGDSALYLCASRPQGARGYTFGSGTRLTVV.

V is TRBV5-4 and J is TRBJ1-1; 7 bases are shared with TRBD1. The germline gives CDR1 SGHNT, CDR2 YYREEE (reference sequence). J lost 7 bases, V lost 5 bases, and 5 bases had no gene match. The CDR3 consists of 12 residues. DNA of the CDR3: TGTGCCAGCAGACCGCAGGGGGGTGAAGCTTTCTTT. Translation: CASRPQGGEAFF.

The rearrangement links TRBV7-3 to TRBJ2-1, with D maybe TRBD2 (6 bases). V shed 5 bases and J shed 6 bases, with 11 bases lying between them. Germline-derived CDR1 and CDR2 are SGHTA and FQGTGA. CDR3 length: 13 residues. The CDR3 spells CASSPGGPNEQFF. The CDR3, as DNA: TGTGCCAGCAGCCCCGGAGGGCCCAATGAGCAGTTCTTC.

This sequence joins TRBV25-1 and TRBJ2-7, with 7 bases that match TRBD1. Germline assignment: CDR1 MGHDK and CDR2 SYGVNS. CDR3 length equals 14 residues. V gave up 5 bases and J gave up 3 bases; unmatched junction bases: 7. The CDR3 reads CASSTGQPVYEQYF. The DNA of the CDR3 is TGTGCCAGCAGTACGGGACAGCCCGTCTACGAGCAGTACTTC.

The V and J genes are TRBV9 and TRBJ2-5, with 9 bases matching TRBD1. The CDR3 consists of 14 residues. V lost 0 bases and J lost 11; bases outside the gene matches: 8. Germline V CDR1 and CDR2: SGDLS, YYNGEE. This chain's CDR3 is CASSVGDRAREQYF. The CDR3, as DNA: TGTGCCAGCAGCGTAGGGGACAGGGCGCGGGAGCAGTACTTC.

The V and J genes are TRBV7-9 and TRBJ1-1, with a possible D match to TRBD1 (5 bases). Trimming pared 5 bases from V and 1 base from J, leaving 14 bases between. This CDR3 comprises 15 residues. Per the germline V gene, CDR1 is SEHNR and CDR2 is FQNEAQ (reference sequence). The CDR3 is CASSPPGLQNTEAFF. The CDR3, as DNA: TGTGCCAGCAGCCCGCCGGGACTGCAGAACACTGAAGCTTTCTTT.

V is TRBV2 and J is TRBJ1-5, with D possibly TRBD1 on 6 matching bases. In germline, CDR1 is SNHLY, CDR2 FYNNEI. The germline V and J ends were trimmed by 6 bases and 6 bases, with 15 bases remaining between them. The CDR3 sequence is 14 residues long. CDR3 nucleotides: TGTGCCAGCAGGGCTACAGGGAACACTCAGCCCCAGCATTTT. It specifies CASRATGNTQPQHF.

This chain connects TRBV11-2 to TRBJ1-1, with D unclear. The germline V gene has CDR1 SGHAT and CDR2 FQNNGV. V dropped 4 bases and J dropped 0 bases, with 6 bases sitting between them. There are 13 residues in the CDR3. CDR3 nucleotide sequence: TGTGCCAGCAGCTCCGGGATGAACACTGAAGCTTTCTTT. This codes for CASSSGMNTEAFF.

The gene calls are TRBV5-6 and TRBJ1-1; the match to TRBD1 covers 8 bases. V dropped 5 bases and J dropped 1; count of bases not matched to a gene: 7. This CDR3 is 15 amino acids long. Germline V gene data show CDR1 as SGHDT and CDR2 as YYEEEE. The CDR3 here is CASRSPGTGNTEAFF. CDR3 bases: TGTGCCAGCAGGAGTCCCGGGACAGGGAACACTGAAGCTTTCTTT.

This clone was found a few times. This rearrangement joins TRBV7-2 to TRBJ2-2; 7 bases are shared with TRBD2. The CDR3 length is 15 residues. Germline V gene data show CDR1 as SGHTA and CDR2 as FQGNSA. Trimming cost V 0 bases and J 3 bases; bases outside gene matches: 1. The CDR3 spells CASSLAGGDTGELFF. CDR3 DNA: TGTGCCAGCAGCTTAGCGGGGGGGGACACCGGGGAGCTGTTTTTT.

This chain links TRBV6-1 with TRBJ1-2; 8 nucleotides match TRBD1. Germline assignment: CDR1 MNHNS and CDR2 SASEGT. This CDR3 has 13 amino acids. The trim removed 3 bases at V and 8 bases at J, leaving 5 bases unmatched. The CDR3 bases are TGTGCCAGCAGTGACAGGGGGCAAGTAGGCTACACCTTC. This encodes CASSDRGQVGYTF.

To note about this clone: Other DNA sequences in this specimen translate into the identical CDR3. This rearrangement joins TRBV5-1 to TRBJ2-7; TRBD2 matches at 10 bases. The length of the CDR3 is 15 residues. Trimming took 1 base from V and 1 from J; bases not matched to a gene: 2. Looked up from germline, CDR1 is SGHRS and CDR2 is YFSETQ. The CDR3 loop reads CASSLRTSGSYEQYF. CDR3 coding DNA: TGCGCCAGCAGCTTGAGGACTAGCGGTTCCTACGAGCAGTACTTC.

This rearrangement joins TRBV27 to TRBJ2-3; D uncertain. Trimming pared 7 bases from V and 0 bases from J, leaving 11 bases between. The V gene's germline CDR1 is MNHEY and CDR2 SMNVEV (reference sequence). This CDR3 has 14 residues. CDR3 protein: CASTNSSSTDTQYF. Here the CDR3 DNA reads TGTGCCAGCACCAACTCCTCTAGCACAGATACGCAGTATTTT.

The CDR3 is CASSWGTGGREQYF. The CDR3 DNA sequence: TGTGCCAGCAGCTGGGGGACAGGGGGCCGAGAGCAGTACTTC. The V call is TRBV13, the J call TRBJ2-7; 12 bases agree with TRBD1. J lost 7 bases, V lost 4 bases, and 5 bases had no gene match. Germline CDR1 reads PRHDT; CDR2 reads FYEKMQ (reference sequence). This CDR3 region has 14 residues.

This chain joins TRBV4-2 and TRBJ2-5; D unresolved. The CDR3 length is 14 residues. Trimming stripped 0 bases from V and 1 base from J, with 6 bases between. The germline V gene encodes CDR1 LGHNA and CDR2 YNFKEQ. Here the CDR3 reads CASSQDYSQETQYF. In nucleotides, the CDR3 is TGTGCCAGCAGCCAAGACTACAGCCAAGAGACCCAGTACTTC.

Only a few counts were recorded for this clone. V gene TRBV15 combines with J gene TRBJ1-2, with D possibly matching TRBD1 (5 bases). The germline V and J ends were trimmed by 0 bases and 5 bases, with 22 bases remaining between them. Germline V CDR1 and CDR2: LNHNV, YYDKDF (reference sequence). The CDR3 is 18 residues long. The CDR3 loop reads CATSREQAPRQGLYGYTF. CDR3 sequence (DNA): TGTGCCACCAGCAGAGAACAGGCCCCCCGGCAGGGCCTTTATGGCTACACCTTC.

This chain connects TRBV27 to TRBJ2-4, with no clear D. V lost 5 bases and J 1 base, leaving 9 bases between the germline ends. Germline lookup yields CDR1 MNHEY and CDR2 SMNVEV (reference sequence). The CDR3 contains 14 residues. CDR3 in DNA: TGTGCCAGCAGTCCTAACAGTGCCAAAAACATTCAGTACTTC. Amino acid sequence: CASSPNSAKNIQYF.

The chain has TRBV5-4 and TRBJ2-5, with D tentatively TRBD2 (6 bases). The DNA end is a closer match to TRBJ2-7, so the J assignment may be wrong. The germline V gene encodes CDR1 SGHNT and CDR2 YYREEE (reference sequence). The CDR3 runs 13 residues. CDR3 amino acids: CASSLTSRLEQYF. For the CDR3, the DNA is TGTGCCAGCAGCCTGACTAGTCGGCTCGAGCAGTACTTC.

This clone has more than one count but fewer than ten. The J gene is TRBJ2-5, the V gene TRBV7-8; 13 bases are a match to TRBD2. The CDR3 has 16 residues. Germline CDR1 SGHVS, CDR2 FQNEAQ. V lost 5 bases and J lost 5; bases outside the gene matches: 8. The DNA of the CDR3 is TGTGCCAGCAGCATAGAACCGACTAGCGGGAGGGAGACCCAGTACTTC. As protein: CASSIEPTSGRETQYF.

The J gene is TRBJ2-7, the V gene TRBV27, with 11 bases identical to TRBD2. Germline V lookup: CDR1 MNHEY, CDR2 SMNVEV (reference sequence). The CDR3 runs 15 residues. The V gene end was trimmed by 6 bases and the J gene end by 3 bases; junction bases not matched to a gene: 7. The CDR3 is CASRLRLAGNYEQYF. CDR3 bases: TGTGCCAGCAGACTACGACTAGCGGGAAACTACGAGCAGTACTTC.

The chain uses TRBV5-1 and TRBJ2-7, with D maybe TRBD2 (5 bases). Germline lookup yields CDR1 SGHRS and CDR2 YFSETQ. The CDR3 consists of 14 residues. V lost 6 bases and J 2 bases, leaving 15 bases between the germline ends. CDR3 coding DNA: TGCGCCAGCACTCCTCAGCCGGGGACCTACGAGCAGTACTTC. It encodes CASTPQPGTYEQYF.